Presented here are 28 T cell receptor beta chains from one specimen sequenced in a study of vaccination and CD4 T cells after COVID-19. With the Oncomine TCR Beta short-read assay, DNA from cultured CD4+ T cells was sequenced. From the PCR reads, TCRdb called clonotypes with MiXCR, one entry per CDR3 protein. Altogether some 20,000 distinct CDR3 sequences are present, 60% being singletons, with the ten largest covering 8.9%. The antigens of these receptors remain unknown. The treatment: approximately nine-day PBMC culture with coronavirus spike peptide pools or control peptides (ViraFEST assay). The sequencing used CD4+ T cells from blood, cultured in vitro, collected after SARS-CoV-2 vaccination. The receptors were gathered from a human donor who had recovered from COVID-19.

In this sample, this clonotype turned up a few times. The genes are TRBV30 and TRBJ1-2, with TRBD1 as a possible D gene (5 bases). This CDR3 spans 13 amino acids. Trimming shortened V by 5 bases and J by 2 bases, and 12 bases separated the two germline ends. Germline V gene data show CDR1 as GTSNPN and CDR2 as SVGIG (reference sequence). CDR3 DNA sequence: TGTGCCTGGGACCCCCGGGACAACTATGGCTACACCTTC. This encodes CAWDPRDNYGYTF.

This clonotype was recorded a few times. The J gene is TRBJ1-1, the V gene TRBV7-2; a possible D gene is TRBD1 (5 bases). The CDR3 is 14 residues long. Trimming left V 5 bases short and J 4 bases short, with 14 bases between. Germline CDR1 reads SGHTA; CDR2 reads FQGNSA. This CDR3 is CASSPGERGTEAFF. CDR3 coding DNA: TGTGCCAGCAGCCCGGGGGAAAGGGGCACTGAAGCTTTCTTT.

In this sample, this clonotype turned up a few times. The genes are TRBV12-3 or TRBV12-4 and TRBJ1-2; D ambiguous. The CDR3 is 14 residues long. With 6 bases removed from V and 2 bases from J, the gap between germline ends came to 13 bases. CDR3 sequence: CASSLRWSNYGYTF. The CDR3 nucleotides read TGTGCCAGCAGCCTCCGGTGGTCCAACTATGGCTACACCTTC.

This clonotype was picked up a small number of times. This chain connects TRBV2 to TRBJ1-3, with a weak D call TRBD1 (5 bases). The V and J ends lost 4 bases and 7 bases respectively, with 14 bases between them. There are 14 residues in the CDR3. Germline V lookup: CDR1 SNHLY, CDR2 FYNNEI. In nucleotides, the CDR3 is TGTGCCAGCAGTGGGACACGTGGAGGGAACACCATATATTTT. This encodes CASSGTRGGNTIYF.

The genes are TRBV6-1 and TRBJ1-2; 9 bases are shared with TRBD1. The CDR3 covers 13 residues. Trimming took 8 bases from V and 2 from J; bases not matched to a gene: 3. The germline gives CDR1 MNHNS, CDR2 SASEGT. CDR3 sequence reads: CASRQGGNYGYTF. The CDR3 DNA reads TGTGCCAGCCGACAGGGGGGGAACTATGGCTACACCTTC.

This clonotype came up a few times. The chain joins TRBV20-1 to TRBJ1-5; no clear D gene. Germline CDR1 and CDR2: DFQATT and SNEGSKA (reference sequence). V was cut by 4 bases and J by 6 bases, with 10 bases left in between. This CDR3 spans 12 amino acids. CDR3 bases: TGCAGTGCTACTCTCAATAGTCAGCCCCAGCATTTT. This sequence encodes CSATLNSQPQHF.

This clonotype has a handful of counts. This chain uses TRBV20-1 with TRBJ1-2; D might be TRBD1 (5 bases). Looked up from germline, CDR1 is DFQATT and CDR2 is SNEGSKA (reference sequence). Trimming took off 6 bases at V and 3 bases at J, with 14 bases between the two ends. This CDR3 is 13 amino acids long. The CDR3 region has the DNA TGCAGTGCCGCACCACCAGGGCACTATGGCTACACCTTC. This encodes CSAAPPGHYGYTF.

The chain combines TRBV20-1 with TRBJ1-1; D call uncertain. Germline-derived CDR1 and CDR2 are DFQATT and SNEGSKA (reference sequence). The CDR3 is 11 residues long. V lost 1 base to trimming and J lost 4 bases, with 4 bases between them. CDR3 in amino acids: CSARALTEAFF. In nucleotides, the CDR3 is TGCAGTGCTAGAGCTCTCACTGAAGCTTTCTTT.

J is TRBJ2-7 and V is TRBV6-2 or TRBV6-3; no definite D call. Germline loops: CDR1 MNHEY, CDR2 SVGEGT. CDR3 length equals 11 residues. Deletions cut 4 bases from V and 6 bases from J, with 7 bases between. The CDR3 protein is CASSSPREQYF. The CDR3 DNA follows: TGTGCCAGCAGTTCCCCCCGCGAGCAGTACTTC.

This rearrangement joins TRBV30 to TRBJ1-4, with D tentatively TRBD1 (6 bases). V dropped 1 base and J dropped 12 bases, with 9 bases sitting between them. Germline V gene sequence: CDR1 GTSNPN, CDR2 SVGIG (reference sequence). The CDR3 totals 11 residues. The CDR3 nucleotides read TGTGCCTGGAGTGGTCCAGGGGAACTGTTTTTT. Protein: CAWSGPGELFF.

This clonotype was counted only a few times. The genes are TRBV20-1 and TRBJ1-2; D remains ambiguous. The CDR3 has 12 amino acids. V was trimmed by 4 bases and J by 4 bases, leaving 10 bases between them. Germline-derived CDR1 and CDR2 are DFQATT and SNEGSKA (reference sequence). The chain's CDR3 is CSATRLPYGYTF. The CDR3 coding sequence is TGCAGTGCTACACGGCTCCCCTATGGCTACACCTTC.

The table lists this clonotype with a few counts. The chain couples TRBV27 to TRBJ1-2; D is unclear. Germline V gene lookup returns CDR1 MNHEY and CDR2 SMNVEV (reference sequence). The V end lost 6 bases, the J end lost 5 bases, and 19 bases lay between the germline ends. This CDR3 has 15 residues. The CDR3 nucleotides are TGTGCCAGCAGCCGAACACGCGATATAGGATATGGCTACACCTTC. Protein sequence: CASSRTRDIGYGYTF.

V and J are TRBV7-9 and TRBJ1-4; possible D gene TRBD1, 5 bases. The CDR3 has 17 amino acids. Germline V CDR1 and CDR2: SEHNR, FQNEAQ (reference sequence). V was pared by 1 base and J by 2 bases, with 14 bases between. The CDR3 nucleotides are TGTGCCAGCAGCTTAGGTTTGCAGGGTTTGACTAATGAAAAACTGTTTTTT. Encoded protein: CASSLGLQGLTNEKLFF. The full variable domain, its missing parts supplied by reference TRBV7-9 and TRBJ1-4, is DTGVSQNPRHKITKRGQNVTFRCDPISEHNRLYWYRQTLGQGPEFLTYFQNEAQLEKSRLLSDRFSAERPKGSFSTLEIQRTEQGDSAMYLCASSLGLQGLTNEKLFFGSGTQLSVL.

This clonotype was detected only a few times. The chain joins TRBV2 to TRBJ1-1; weak D call: TRBD1 (5 bases). This CDR3 has 13 amino acids. Trimming pared 4 bases from V and 11 bases from J, leaving 17 bases between. Germline V CDR1 and CDR2: SNHLY, FYNNEI. The CDR3: CASSAVAGSGAFF. The CDR3 DNA sequence: TGTGCCAGCAGTGCGGTGGCAGGGTCAGGTGCTTTCTTT.

This clonotype was detected only once. This chain connects TRBV20-1 to TRBJ2-2, with 14 bases fitting TRBD2. Germline V lookup: CDR1 DFQATT, CDR2 SNEGSKA (reference sequence). The length of the CDR3 is 17 residues. V shed 6 bases and J 6 bases; nucleotides not matched to a gene: 12. The CDR3 loop reads CSASPGLAGGVAGELFF. Here the CDR3 DNA reads TGCAGTGCCAGTCCCGGACTAGCGGGGGGTGTCGCCGGGGAGCTGTTTTTT.

V gene TRBV5-1 combines with J gene TRBJ2-3; TRBD2 might be the D (5 bases). The CDR3 is 15 amino acids. V lost 4 bases and J lost 0, with 12 bases in between. The germline gives CDR1 SGHRS, CDR2 YFSETQ. The DNA for the CDR3 is TGCGCCAGCAGCACCCGGGGTGTTAGCACAGATACGCAGTATTTT. This encodes CASSTRGVSTDTQYF.

The CDR3 nucleotides read TGTGCCAGCAGCTTGGGGGTTCCTAGCACAGATACGCAGTATTTT. This translates into CASSLGVPSTDTQYF. The V gene is TRBV5-4, the J gene TRBJ2-3; D uncertain. This CDR3 region has 15 residues. V gave up 0 bases and J gave up 0 bases, with 8 bases separating them. CDR1 SGHNT and CDR2 YYREEE come from the germline V gene (reference sequence). Combining the CDR3 with reference TRBV5-4 and TRBJ2-3 gives the whole variable domain ETGVTQSPTHLIKTRGQQVTLRCSSQSGHNTVSWYQQALGQGPQFIFQYYREEENGRGNFPPRFSGLQFPNYSSELNVNALELDDSALYLCASSLGVPSTDTQYFGPGTRLTVL.

This chain links TRBV11-1 with TRBJ2-7, with TRBD1 identical over 7 bases. This CDR3 spans 14 amino acids. Trimming took 5 bases from V and 2 from J; bases not matched to a gene: 6. CDR1 and CDR2 from the germline V gene are SGHAT and FQDESV (reference sequence). CDR3 amino acids: CASSENRGPYEQYF. The CDR3 bases are TGTGCCAGCAGCGAGAACAGGGGTCCCTACGAGCAGTACTTC. The variable domain in full, with the rest retrieved from reference TRBV11-1 and TRBJ2-7, is EAEVAQSPRYKITEKSQAVAFWCDPISGHATLYWYRQILGQGPELLVQFQDESVVDDSQLPKDRFSAERLKGVDSTLKIQPAELGDSAMYLCASSENRGPYEQYFGPGTRLTVT.

V usage is TRBV11-3 and J usage is TRBJ1-2; the D is unclear. Trimming pared 5 bases from V and 8 bases from J, leaving 3 bases between. CDR1 is SGHNT and CDR2 is YENEEA in the germline V gene. CDR3 length equals 9 residues. The CDR3 nucleotides read TGTGCCAGCAGCCCGGGCTACACCTTC. This codes for CASSPGYTF.

The chain recombines TRBV7-2 with TRBJ1-1; perhaps TRBD1 as D (6 bases). Germline assignment: CDR1 SGHTA and CDR2 FQGNSA. V shed 1 base and J shed 6 bases, with 24 bases lying between them. The CDR3 runs to 18 residues. The CDR3 region has the DNA TGTGCCAGCAGCTTAGGGGTTAGGGGGAGCGTTATGGGCGCTGAAGCTTTCTTT. As protein: CASSLGVRGSVMGAEAFF.

This clonotype was seen a handful of times. The rearrangement joins TRBV2 to TRBJ2-3, with no clear D. The germline CDR1 and CDR2 sequences are SNHLY and FYNNEI. Trimming took off 4 bases at V and 0 bases at J, with 8 bases between the two ends. The CDR3 covers 14 residues. The CDR3 region has the DNA TGTGCCAGCAGTGTTTGGATTAGCACAGATACGCAGTATTTT. It codes for CASSVWISTDTQYF.

This clonotype was detected only a few times. V gene TRBV20-1 combines with J gene TRBJ1-5; D is uncertain. V lost 2 bases and J 3 bases, leaving 8 bases between the germline ends. CDR3 length: 13 residues. CDR1 and CDR2 from the germline V gene are DFQATT and SNEGSKA (reference sequence). As DNA, the CDR3 is TGCAGTGCTAGAATGTCAGACAATCAGCCCCAGCATTTT. Amino acid sequence: CSARMSDNQPQHF.

V gene TRBV27 combines with J gene TRBJ1-2; the match to TRBD1 covers 10 bases. This CDR3 region has 15 residues. With V trimmed by 5 bases and J by 6 bases, 9 bases remained unmatched. Germline V lookup: CDR1 MNHEY, CDR2 SMNVEV (reference sequence). The CDR3 is CASSQRGTGVNGYTF. The CDR3 coding sequence is TGTGCCAGCAGTCAACGAGGGACAGGGGTGAATGGCTACACCTTC.

This sequence joins TRBV11-2 and TRBJ1-1; D is unresolved. The ends were cut back, 0 bases at V and 11 bases at J, with 16 bases in the middle. The CDR3 is 14 amino acids. Germline lookup yields CDR1 SGHAT and CDR2 FQNNGV. The CDR3 sequence is CASSLDGPPLAAFF. CDR3 nucleotide sequence: TGTGCCAGCAGCTTAGACGGCCCTCCTCTAGCGGCTTTCTTT.

A few counts support this clonotype. V is TRBV6-1 and J is TRBJ1-2, with 9 positions matching TRBD1. The germline V gene encodes CDR1 MNHNS and CDR2 SASEGT. The ends lost 5 bases at V and 2 bases at J; junction bases unmatched: 6. The CDR3 covers 15 residues. The CDR3 spells CASSTEGQGNYGYTF. The DNA for the CDR3 is TGTGCCAGCAGTACTGAGGGACAGGGAAACTATGGCTACACCTTC.

The gene calls are TRBV20-1 and TRBJ1-2, with 7 bases aligning to TRBD1. There are 14 residues in the CDR3. V shed 5 bases and J 5 bases; nucleotides not matched to a gene: 11. The germline V gene encodes CDR1 DFQATT and CDR2 SNEGSKA (reference sequence). The CDR3 DNA reads as TGCAGTGCTCATCCCGGGACAGAACGGTATGGCTACACCTTC. As protein: CSAHPGTERYGYTF.

The genes are TRBV6-1 and TRBJ1-4; tentative D call: TRBD1 (5 bases). Germline-derived CDR1 and CDR2 are MNHNS and SASEGT. Trimming took off 4 bases at V and 8 bases at J, with 11 bases between the two ends. This CDR3 is 13 amino acids long. CDR3 amino acids: CASSGTRQEKLFF. The DNA of the CDR3 is TGTGCCAGCAGTGGGACTCGACAGGAAAAACTGTTTTTT.

This clonotype was detected once. The V call is TRBV6-1, the J call TRBJ1-6; D unresolved. The CDR3 totals 14 residues. The V end was cut by 6 bases, the J end by 8 bases, with 14 bases between. CDR1 is MNHNS, CDR2 SASEGT, per germline. CDR3 residues: CASSDLGYDSPLHF. The CDR3 region has the DNA TGTGCCAGCAGCGATTTGGGATATGATTCACCCCTCCACTTT.